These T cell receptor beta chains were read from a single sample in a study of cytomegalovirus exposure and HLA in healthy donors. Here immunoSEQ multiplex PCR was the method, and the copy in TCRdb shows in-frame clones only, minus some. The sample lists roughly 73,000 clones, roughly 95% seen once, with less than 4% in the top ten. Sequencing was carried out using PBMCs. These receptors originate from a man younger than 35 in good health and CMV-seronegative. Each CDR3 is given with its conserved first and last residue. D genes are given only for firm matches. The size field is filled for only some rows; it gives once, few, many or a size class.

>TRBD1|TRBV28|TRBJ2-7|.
CASSFPGQGYEQYF
TGTGCCAGCAGTTTTCCGGGACAGGGGTACGAGCAGTACTTC
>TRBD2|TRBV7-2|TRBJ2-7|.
CASSSGGTYEQYF
TGTGCCAGCAGCTCGGGGGGGACCTACGAGCAGTACTTC
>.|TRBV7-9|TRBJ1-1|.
CASSANRVGTEAFF
TGTGCCAGCAGTGCGAATCGGGTAGGCACTGAAGCTTTCTTT
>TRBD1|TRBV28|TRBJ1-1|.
CASSRDRLLTGAFF
TGTGCCAGCAGCCGGGACAGGTTATTGACTGGTGCTTTCTTT
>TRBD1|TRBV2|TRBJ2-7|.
CASSERDRPYSGTYEQYF
TGTGCCAGCAGTGAGCGGGACAGGCCCTATTCCGGAACCTACGAGCAGTACTTC
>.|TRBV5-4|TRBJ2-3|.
CASSLAHTRTTDTQYF
TGTGCCAGCAGCTTGGCCCACACTAGGACGACAGATACGCAGTATTTT
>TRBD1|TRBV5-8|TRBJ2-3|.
CASSAGQEIDTQYF
TGTGCCAGCAGCGCCGGACAGGAGATAGATACGCAGTATTTT
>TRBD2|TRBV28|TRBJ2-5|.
CASSSLRRGRVGKETQYF
TGTGCCAGCAGTTCCCTTCGGAGAGGGAGGGTAGGAAAAGAGACCCAGTACTTC
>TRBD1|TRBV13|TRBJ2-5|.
CASSSGGTGGLVETQYF
TGTGCCAGCAGCTCAGGGGGGACAGGGGGCCTTGTAGAGACCCAGTACTTC
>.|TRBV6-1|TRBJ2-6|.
CASSGEVSGANVLTF
TGTGCCAGCAGTGGTGAGGTCTCTGGGGCCAACGTCCTGACTTTC
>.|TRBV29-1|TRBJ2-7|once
CSGYGQDYEQYF
TGCAGCGGATATGGACAAGACTACGAGCAGTACTTC
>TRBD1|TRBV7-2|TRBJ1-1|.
CASSSRQGGSISGAFF
TGTGCCAGCAGCTCTAGACAGGGCGGGTCGATATCTGGAGCTTTCTTT
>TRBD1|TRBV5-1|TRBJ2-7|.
CASTGTAETGEQYF
TGCGCCAGCACTGGGACAGCCGAAACGGGCGAGCAGTACTTC
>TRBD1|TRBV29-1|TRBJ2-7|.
CSIRTGYEQYF
TGCAGCATAAGGACAGGATACGAGCAGTACTTC
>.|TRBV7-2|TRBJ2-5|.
CASSLQSGPGETQYF
TGTGCCAGCAGCCTCCAGTCCGGCCCAGGGGAGACCCAGTACTTC
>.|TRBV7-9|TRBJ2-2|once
CASSLVPNTGELFF
TGTGCCAGCAGCTTAGTCCCTAACACCGGGGAGCTGTTTTTT
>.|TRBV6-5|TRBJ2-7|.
CASSAVPNHSYEQYF
TGTGCCAGCAGTGCTGTCCCCAATCATAGCTACGAGCAGTACTTC
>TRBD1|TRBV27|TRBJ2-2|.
CAALDRGSGELFF
TGTGCCGCCCTGGACAGGGGCTCCGGGGAGCTGTTTTTT
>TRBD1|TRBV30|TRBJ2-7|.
CAWNPRVGGASHEQYF
TGTGCCTGGAACCCACGGGTAGGGGGCGCTTCCCACGAGCAGTACTTC
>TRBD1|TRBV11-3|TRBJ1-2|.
CASSSETKTGGANGYTF
TGTGCCAGCAGCTCAGAAACCAAAACAGGGGGCGCGAATGGCTACACCTTC
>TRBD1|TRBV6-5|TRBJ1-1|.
CASRTTGGKSEAFF
TGTGCCAGCAGAACCACAGGGGGTAAATCTGAAGCTTTCTTT
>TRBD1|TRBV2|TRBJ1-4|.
CASSWDRGEFRKLFF
TGTGCCAGCAGCTGGGACAGGGGCGAATTCCGAAAACTGTTTTTT
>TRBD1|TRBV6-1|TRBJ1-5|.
CASSGGPGQGAVQPQHF
TGTGCCAGCAGTGGGGGACCGGGACAGGGGGCCGTTCAGCCCCAGCATTTT
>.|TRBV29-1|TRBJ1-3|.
CSADSSGNTIYF
TGCAGCGCAGACAGCTCTGGAAACACCATATATTTT
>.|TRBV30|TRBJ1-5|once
CAWKREDQPQHF
TGTGCCTGGAAACGCGAGGATCAGCCCCAGCATTTT
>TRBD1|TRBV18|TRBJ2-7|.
CASSQGQGGAYEQYF
TGTGCCAGCTCTCAAGGACAGGGAGGTGCCTACGAGCAGTACTTC
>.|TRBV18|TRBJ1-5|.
CASSPTSDSVQPQHF
TGTGCCAGCTCACCGACAAGTGATTCGGTTCAGCCCCAGCATTTT
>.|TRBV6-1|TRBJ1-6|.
CASSNAGGGDSPLHF
TGTGCCAGCAGTAACGCTGGGGGGGGCGATTCACCCCTCCACTTT
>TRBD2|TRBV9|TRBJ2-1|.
CASTTAGDVWDEQFF
TGTGCCAGCACTACCGCGGGGGATGTCTGGGATGAGCAGTTCTTC
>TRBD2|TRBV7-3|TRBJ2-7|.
CASPKRGGHYEQYF
TGTGCCAGCCCAAAGCGGGGGGGCCATTACGAGCAGTACTTC
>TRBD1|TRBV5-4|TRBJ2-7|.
CASSLGQGVDEQYF
TGTGCCAGCAGCTTGGGGCAGGGGGTCGACGAGCAGTACTTC
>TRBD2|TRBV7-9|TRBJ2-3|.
CASSLGGTSGGKDTQYF
TGTGCCAGCAGCTTAGGAGGGACTAGCGGGGGAAAAGATACGCAGTATTTT
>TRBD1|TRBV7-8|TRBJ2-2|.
CASRGQLRNTGELFF
TGTGCCAGCAGGGGACAGCTAAGGAACACCGGGGAGCTGTTTTTT
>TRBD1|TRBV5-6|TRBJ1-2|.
CASSFSGGRYGYTF
TGTGCCAGCAGCTTTTCAGGGGGACGGTATGGCTACACCTTC
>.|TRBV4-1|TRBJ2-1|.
CASSQAELDNEQFF
TGCGCCAGCAGCCAAGCGGAACTAGACAATGAGCAGTTCTTC
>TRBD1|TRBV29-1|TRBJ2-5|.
CSVRDRGRQETQYF
TGCAGCGTAAGGGACAGGGGGCGTCAAGAGACCCAGTACTTC
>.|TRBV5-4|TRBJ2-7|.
CASRRERNLAGEQYF
TGTGCCAGCAGGAGGGAGCGAAACCTTGCGGGCGAGCAGTACTTC
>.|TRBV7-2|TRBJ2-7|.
CASSSPGTLYEQYF
TGTGCCAGCAGCTCGCCGGGAACCCTTTACGAGCAGTACTTC
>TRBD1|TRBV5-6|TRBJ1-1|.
CASSTYRTGVKAEAFF
TGTGCCAGCAGCACATACCGGACAGGGGTTAAGGCTGAAGCTTTCTTT
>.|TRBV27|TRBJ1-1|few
CASSSTGTEAFF
TGTGCCAGCAGTTCGACGGGGACTGAAGCTTTCTTT
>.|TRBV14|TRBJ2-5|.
CASSPTQGGKTQYF
TGTGCCAGCAGCCCGACCCAGGGTGGAAAGACCCAGTACTTC
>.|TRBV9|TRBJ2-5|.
CASSPGQSPGETQYF
TGTGCCAGCAGCCCTGGACAGAGTCCAGGGGAGACCCAGTACTTC
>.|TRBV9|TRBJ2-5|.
CASSVAGLAETQYF
TGTGCCAGCAGCGTAGCAGGCCTGGCAGAGACCCAGTACTTC
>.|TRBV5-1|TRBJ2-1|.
CASSSPPADRFF
TGCGCCAGCAGCTCCCCACCCGCAGATCGGTTCTTC
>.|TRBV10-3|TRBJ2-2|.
CAISDVRVSTGELFF
TGTGCCATCAGTGATGTGAGGGTATCGACCGGGGAGCTGTTTTTT
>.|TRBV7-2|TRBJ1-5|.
CASSLGTASNQPQHF
TGTGCCAGCAGCTTAGGGACAGCGTCAAATCAGCCCCAGCATTTT
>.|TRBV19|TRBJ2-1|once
CASSIADYIYNEQFF
TGTGCCAGTAGTATCGCCGACTATATCTACAATGAGCAGTTCTTC
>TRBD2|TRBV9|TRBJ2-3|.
CASSVAGGAVTDTQYF
TGTGCCAGCAGCGTAGCCGGGGGGGCCGTGACAGATACGCAGTATTTT
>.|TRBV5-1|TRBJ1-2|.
CASSLQGSGYTF
TGCGCCAGCAGCTTACAGGGTAGCGGCTACACCTTC
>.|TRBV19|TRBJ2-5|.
CASAPGTTGETQYF
TGTGCCAGTGCCCCCGGGACAACAGGGGAGACCCAGTACTTC
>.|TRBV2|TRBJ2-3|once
CASKTGVTDTQYF
TGTGCCAGCAAAACCGGGGTCACAGATACGCAGTATTTT
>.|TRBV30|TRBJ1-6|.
CAWKGEGSPLHF
TGTGCCTGGAAAGGAGAAGGTTCACCCCTCCACTTT
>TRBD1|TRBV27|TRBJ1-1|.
CAISVRGTGTEAFF
TGTGCCATCTCAGTTCGTGGGACAGGGACTGAAGCTTTCTTT
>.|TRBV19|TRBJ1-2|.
CASSIQGRGYTF
TGTGCCAGTAGTATACAGGGCCGTGGCTACACCTTC
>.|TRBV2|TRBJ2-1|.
CASKLELSGYNEQFF
TGTGCCAGCAAGTTAGAGCTCTCGGGCTACAATGAGCAGTTCTTC
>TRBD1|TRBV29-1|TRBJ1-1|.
CSGQQGVVNTEAFF
TGCAGCGGCCAACAGGGGGTGGTTAACACTGAAGCTTTCTTT
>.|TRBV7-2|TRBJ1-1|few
CASSLQGVGTEAFF
TGTGCCAGCAGCTTACAGGGTGTGGGGACTGAAGCTTTCTTT
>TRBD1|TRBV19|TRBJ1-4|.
CASSIRTGDHNEKLFF
TGTGCCAGTAGTATCCGGACAGGGGACCATAATGAAAAACTGTTTTTT
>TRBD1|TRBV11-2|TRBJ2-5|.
CASSLEGTGAETQYF
TGTGCCAGCAGCTTAGAAGGGACAGGAGCGGAGACCCAGTACTTC
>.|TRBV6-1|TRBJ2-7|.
CASSEVAGSAYEQYF
TGTGCCAGCAGTGAAGTGGCAGGGTCGGCCTACGAGCAGTACTTC